This TCR beta chain was captured in a study of blood T cell repertoires in COVID-19. For the study at large: T cells, B-cell-depleted T cells, or PBMCs supplied cDNA or gDNA.

The CDR3 consists of 14 residues. Clones were sequenced by immunoSEQ multiplex PCR, and TCRdb holds only the in-frame ones, with some missing. The sample has about 230,000 clones, around 92% seen once. This clone was detected a few times. V gene TRBV1 combines with J gene TRBJ2-7; the table's D call TRBD2 went unverified against the DNA. TRBV1 is deemed a pseudogene. The source of this sequence is a woman aged 25 to 39 with acute COVID-19. The source material was PBMCs or T cells enriched from blood (not recorded which). Here the CDR3 reads CTSSQVAAYYEQYF. In DNA, the CDR3 is TGCACCAGCAGCCAAGTGGCGGCTTACTACGAGCAGTACTTC.